This paragraph covers one T cell receptor beta chain sequence. The CDR3 sequence is 16 residues long. Germline V lookup: CDR1 SEHNR, CDR2 FQNEAQ (reference sequence). V lost 5 bases and J lost 0, with 14 bases in between. These data belong to a study of control samples from healthy donors and cancer patients. TCRdb keeps only in-frame clones here, not all; method: immunoSEQ multiplex PCR. Here the sample spans roughly 12,000 clones, approximately 94% being singletons. Sequenced material: PBMCs. The TCR comes from a man between 65 and 80 years old with head and neck cancer. The chain is built from TRBV7-9 and TRBJ2-4; D is unresolved. The CDR3 reads CASSQTWTRAKNIQYF. CDR3 bases: TGTGCCAGCAGCCAAACCTGGACCCGAGCCAAAAACATTCAGTACTTC.